This TCR beta chain was sequenced in a study of shared clonotypes between healthy human individuals. Study findings and constraints: It was anticipated that sequencing depth would influence how many clonotypes donors shared. A small donor pool kept down the genetic and exposure-history diversity that was represented. Sampling used blood alone; tissue repertoires probably differ.

The authors loaded 200 ng DNA, some 32,000 T cell genomes, into sorted-subset replicate PCRs. Sequencing was performed with immunoSEQ multiplex PCR; in TCRdb, only in-frame clones are kept and a portion is missing. The sample yields fewer than 1.6 million clones, about 98.5% seen once. About this clone itself: Its target is not known.

The germline V gene has CDR1 MNHNY and CDR2 SVGAGI (reference sequence). Unmatched junction bases numbered 3, after V lost 6 bases and J lost 1 base. This CDR3 comprises 14 residues. The sequence was collected from a man aged 25-45 years in good health. The rearrangement joins TRBV6-6 to TRBJ2-7; 10 bases match TRBD1. Sequencing was done on a sample of naive CD4+ T cells sorted from blood. The sample's subset: CD45RA+ positively selected. CDR3 nucleotide sequence: TGTGCCAGCAGGAGGGACAGGGGATCCTACGAGCAGTACTTC. It is translated as CASRRDRGSYEQYF.